Given below is one T cell receptor (beta chain) in context. Its antigen remains unidentified. These data are taken from a study of CD8 T cells in Susac syndrome. Study observations and caveats: CD4+ repertoires of Susac syndrome patients lacked detectable clonal expansion.

The diagnostic criteria were recently defined, and patients with Susac syndrome met them for definite or probable disease. Negative isolation was used for CD8+ and CD4+ T cells and FACS enrichment for TEMRA cells. Random hexamers were used to reverse transcribe an amount of about 0.45 to 1 ug RNA. The amplification used immunoSEQ multiplex PCR on TCR beta CDR3; it spanned 54 Vbeta and 13 Jbeta. TCRdb used MiXCR to reprocess the immunoSEQ multiplex PCR reads, holding one entry per CDR3 protein. The repertoire consists of around 230,000 distinct CDR3 sequences, with roughly 95% occurring once and the leading ten covering around 0.093%. This TCR was sampled from a human donor with Susac syndrome. Sequenced material: CD4+ T cells from PBMCs.

The CDR3 DNA reads TGTGCCACCAGCAGAGATGAGGGTAGTTACATTCAGTACTTC. It translates to CATSRDEGSYIQYF. The J gene is TRBJ2-4, the V gene TRBV15; possible D gene TRBD2, 5 bases. V lost 0 bases and J 8 bases, leaving 11 bases between the germline ends. There are 14 residues in the CDR3. CDR1 and CDR2 (germline): LNHNV, YYDKDF (reference sequence).